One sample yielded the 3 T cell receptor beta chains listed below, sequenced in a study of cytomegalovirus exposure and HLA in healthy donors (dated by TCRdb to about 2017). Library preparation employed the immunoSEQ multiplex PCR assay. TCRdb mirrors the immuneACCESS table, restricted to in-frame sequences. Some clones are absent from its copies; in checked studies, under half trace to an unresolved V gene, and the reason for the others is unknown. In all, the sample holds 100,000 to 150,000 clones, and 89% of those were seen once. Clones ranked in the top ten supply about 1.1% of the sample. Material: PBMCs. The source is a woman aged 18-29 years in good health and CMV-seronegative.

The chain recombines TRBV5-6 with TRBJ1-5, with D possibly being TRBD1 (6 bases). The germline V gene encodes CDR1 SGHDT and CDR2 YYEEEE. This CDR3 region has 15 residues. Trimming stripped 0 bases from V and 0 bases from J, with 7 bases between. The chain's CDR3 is CASSLEGVSNQPQHF. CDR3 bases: TGTGCCAGCAGCTTGGAGGGGGTTAGCAATCAGCCCCAGCATTTT.

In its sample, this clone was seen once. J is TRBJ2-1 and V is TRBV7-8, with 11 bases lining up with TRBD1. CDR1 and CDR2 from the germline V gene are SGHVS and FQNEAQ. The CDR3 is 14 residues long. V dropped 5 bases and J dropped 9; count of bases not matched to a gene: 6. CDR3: CASSPRDRGGEQFF. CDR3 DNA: TGTGCCAGCAGCCCACGGGACAGGGGGGGTGAGCAGTTCTTC. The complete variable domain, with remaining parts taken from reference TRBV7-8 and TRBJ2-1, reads GAGVSQSPRYKVAKRGQDVALRCDPISGHVSLFWYQQALGQGPEFLTYFQNEAQLDKSGLPSDRFFAERPEGSVSTLKIQRTQQEDSAVYLCASSPRDRGGEQFFGPGTRLTVL.

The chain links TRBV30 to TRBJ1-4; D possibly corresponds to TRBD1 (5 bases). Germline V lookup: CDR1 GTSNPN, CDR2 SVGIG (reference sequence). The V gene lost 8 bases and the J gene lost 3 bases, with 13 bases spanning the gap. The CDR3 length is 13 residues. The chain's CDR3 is CAGNRQSNEKLFF. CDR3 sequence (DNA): TGTGCCGGAAATCGACAGTCTAATGAAAAACTGTTTTTT.